These T cell receptor beta chains were read from a single sample in a study of T cells in localized non-small cell lung cancer. The protocol was immunoSEQ multiplex PCR, while the TCRdb copy is restricted to in-frame clones and leaves out a portion. The sample yields about 18,000 clones, over 75% seen once. Sequencing used peripheral blood, obtained before any cancer treatment. Receptors were obtained from a female donor of 60 years or more with stage I lung adenocarcinoma. Both conserved end residues are part of each CDR3. Each record gives: D gene, V gene, clone size, J gene, CDR3 length, CDR3 DNA, CDR3 protein. A D gene is named only where the DNA matches it firmly. The listing skips clone size in some rows; elsewhere it reads once, few, many or a size class.

NA	TRBV6-1	NA	TRBJ1-2	15	TGTGCCAGCCTTAGACAGACTTCAGCTAACTATGGCTACACCTTC	CASLRQTSANYGYTF
NA	TRBV10-2	few	TRBJ1-2	14	TGCGCCAGCAGTACCCTAGCGGGGTTGCGGGGCTACACCTTC	CASSTLAGLRGYTF
NA	TRBV7-9	once	TRBJ2-7	15	TGTGCCAGCAGCCTACGGGACTCGAGCTCCTACGAGCAGTACTTC	CASSLRDSSSYEQYF
NA	TRBV6-5	NA	TRBJ2-7	13	TGTGCCAGCAGTGAGACAGACTCCTACGAGCAGTACTTC	CASSETDSYEQYF
TRBD1	TRBV7-2	NA	TRBJ2-3	14	TGTGCCAGCAGCTTGGTAAAGGGGGCGGATACGCAGTATTTT	CASSLVKGADTQYF
NA	TRBV7-9	NA	TRBJ2-1	15	TGTGCCAGCAGGCTCTCACGTATAGGGTACAATGAGCAGTTCTTC	CASRLSRIGYNEQFF
NA	TRBV19	NA	TRBJ2-7	13	TGTGCCAGTAGTACACAGGGGACTTCCGAGCAGTACTTC	CASSTQGTSEQYF
NA	TRBV7-2	NA	TRBJ1-1	13	TGTGCCAGCAGCTGGACAGCTGTCACTGAAGCTTTCTTT	CASSWTAVTEAFF
NA	TRBV2	few	TRBJ1-2	12	TGTGCCAGCAGTGAAAGTCCGGCCGTCGGCACCTTC	CASSESPAVGTF
NA	TRBV27	NA	TRBJ2-5	14	TGTGCCAGCAGTCCCACACTAAACCAAGAGACCCAGTACTTC	CASSPTLNQETQYF
NA	TRBV19	NA	TRBJ1-1	15	TGTGCCAGTAGTATCTGGGCGGATGGATACACTGAAGCTTTCTTT	CASSIWADGYTEAFF
TRBD1	TRBV28	NA	TRBJ1-1	17	TGTGCCAGCAGGCTTAACCGGGGAGGGACAGGGAACACTGAAGCTTTCTTT	CASRLNRGGTGNTEAFF
TRBD1	TRBV7-6	NA	TRBJ2-2	18	TGTGCCAGCAGCTTTGCGTACATCTCGACAGGGGACACCGGGGAGCTGTTTTTT	CASSFAYISTGDTGELFF
NA	TRBV18	few	TRBJ2-7	13	TGTGCCAGCTCACCTCATGGGGGGCGGGAGCAGTACTTC	CASSPHGGREQYF
NA	TRBV25-1	NA	TRBJ2-1	14	TGTGCCAGCAGTGAATCGCCTATCTACAATGAGCAGTTCTTC	CASSESPIYNEQFF
TRBD2	TRBV15	NA	TRBJ2-1	16	TGTGCCACCAGCAGAGAACTAGCGGGGGGTTACAATGAGCAGTTCTTC	CATSRELAGGYNEQFF
NA	TRBV7-8	NA	TRBJ1-5	13	TGTGCCAGCAGCTTAGCGGACGATCAGCCCCAGCATTTT	CASSLADDQPQHF
TRBD1	TRBV18	NA	TRBJ1-1	17	TGTGCCAGCTCACCTACCGGGCGACAGGGGGTAAGGGCTGAAGCTTTCTTT	CASSPTGRQGVRAEAFF
NA	TRBV27	few	TRBJ2-5	13	TGTGCCAGCAGTTTAGGGGCTTCGGAGACCCAGTACTTC	CASSLGASETQYF
NA	TRBV7-2	NA	TRBJ2-2	16	TGTGCCAGCAGCCTTAGGACCGCTTTGAACACCGGGGAGCTGTTTTTT	CASSLRTALNTGELFF
NA	TRBV27	NA	TRBJ2-2	15	TGTGCCAGCAGTTTATATCCCAGCAGGACCGGGGAGCTGTTTTTT	CASSLYPSRTGELFF
TRBD1	TRBV7-2	NA	TRBJ1-1	13	TGTGCCAGCAGCCCGACAGGGCAAACTGAAGCTTTCTTT	CASSPTGQTEAFF
NA	TRBV6-5	NA	TRBJ1-2	14	TGTGCCAGCAGTTACGGACAGACTAACTATGGCTACACCTTC	CASSYGQTNYGYTF
NA	TRBV6-1	NA	TRBJ1-5	14	TGTGCCAGCAGTGAAATCAGGGGTATGCAGCCCCAGCATTTT	CASSEIRGMQPQHF
TRBD1	TRBV18	NA	TRBJ2-3	15	TGTGCCAGCTCACCGAGGACAGGGGAGGGAGAGACGCAGTATTTT	CASSPRTGEGETQYF
NA	TRBV12-2	NA	TRBJ1-4	16	TGTGCAAGTCGCCGATGCAGAGTAGGGACTAATGAAAAACTGTTTTTT	CASRRCRVGTNEKLFF
NA	TRBV30	NA	TRBJ2-2	13	TGTGCCTGGAATGGGGGGAACGGCGGGGAGCTGTTTTTT	CAWNGGNGGELFF
NA	TRBV19	NA	TRBJ2-3	15	TGTGCCAGTAGTAGAGAGACAGTAAGCACAGATACGCAGTATTTT	CASSRETVSTDTQYF
TRBD1	TRBV20-1	NA	TRBJ2-7	11	TGCAGTGCTTTCCGGGACAGGGATCAGTACTTC	CSAFRDRDQYF
NA	TRBV19	NA	TRBJ1-1	11	TGTGCCAGTAGTTCGAACACTGAAGCTTTCTTT	CASSSNTEAFF
NA	TRBV7-6	once	TRBJ2-7	14	TGTGCCAGCAGCGCCCCGGGAAGATCCTACGAGCAGTACTTC	CASSAPGRSYEQYF
NA	TRBV10-2	NA	TRBJ2-5	12	TGCGCCAGCTCCTTAGGGGCGGAGACCCAGTACTTC	CASSLGAETQYF
TRBD1	TRBV18	NA	TRBJ2-2	18	TGTGCCAGCTCACCAAGCGGACCGGGACAGGGGAGTGCCGGGGAGCTGTTTTTT	CASSPSGPGQGSAGELFF
NA	TRBV30	NA	TRBJ2-7	11	TGTGCCTGGAGAAGGGGGTACGAGCAGTACTTC	CAWRRGYEQYF
TRBD2	TRBV18	few	TRBJ2-7	15	TGTGCCAGCTCACCTTCGCGGGGGGGCCCCTACGAGCAGTACTTC	CASSPSRGGPYEQYF
NA	TRBV19	NA	TRBJ1-5	14	TGTGCCAGTAGTATAGTTTGGGGGTCCCAGCCCCAGCATTTT	CASSIVWGSQPQHF
NA	TRBV4-1	once	TRBJ1-2	15	TGCGCCAGCAGCCAAGATAGCCAGGGGTACTATGGCTACACCTTC	CASSQDSQGYYGYTF
NA	TRBV7-8	NA	TRBJ1-4	13	TGTGCCAGCAGTGGGAGTCTCGGGGAAAAACTGTTTTTT	CASSGSLGEKLFF
TRBD2	TRBV10-3	NA	TRBJ2-7	20	TGTGCCATCAGTGAGGCGAGGGGTGGAATAGCGGGGGGCCTAACCTACGAGCAGTACTTC	CAISEARGGIAGGLTYEQYF
NA	TRBV27	NA	TRBJ1-1	13	TGTGCCAGCAGTCCCCTAGCGGGGGCGGGGGCTTTCTTT	CASSPLAGAGAFF
NA	TRBV6-1	NA	TRBJ2-5	16	TGTGCCAGCAGTGGGGCCCTAGCGCCCCGGCGGGAGACCCAGTACTTC	CASSGALAPRRETQYF
NA	TRBV6-5	once	TRBJ1-5	13	TGTGCCACCCAGGGGTGGCTCAATCAGCCCCAGCATTTT	CATQGWLNQPQHF
NA	TRBV19	NA	TRBJ2-1	15	TGTGCCAGTAGTCTCGGGCCTAGCTCCTACAATGAGCAGTTCTTC	CASSLGPSSYNEQFF
TRBD2	TRBV13	NA	TRBJ2-1	17	TGTGCCAGCAGCTTAGTAGCGGGGGTGGGGTTTTACAATGAGCAGTTCTTC	CASSLVAGVGFYNEQFF
TRBD2	TRBV7-2	NA	TRBJ2-3	19	TGTGCCAGCAGCCGGTCTGGACTAGCGGGGGGGCGGGGCACAGATACGCAGTATTTT	CASSRSGLAGGRGTDTQYF